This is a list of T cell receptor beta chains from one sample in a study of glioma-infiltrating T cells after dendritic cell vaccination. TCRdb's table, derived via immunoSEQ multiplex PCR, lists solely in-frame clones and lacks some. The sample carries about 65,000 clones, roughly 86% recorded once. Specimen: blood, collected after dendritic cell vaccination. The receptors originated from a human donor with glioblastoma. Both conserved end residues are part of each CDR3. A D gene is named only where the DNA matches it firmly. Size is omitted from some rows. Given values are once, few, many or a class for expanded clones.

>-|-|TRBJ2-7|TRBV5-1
TGCGCCAGCAGCTTGGAAACAGGTTCCTACGAGCAGTACTTC
CASSLETGSYEQYF
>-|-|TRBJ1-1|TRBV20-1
TGCAGTGCTCCGAGAGGGACTGAAGCTTTCTTT
CSAPRGTEAFF
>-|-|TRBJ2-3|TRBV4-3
TGCGCCAGCAGCGCGCAGGACAGCGCGACAGATACGCAGTATTTT
CASSAQDSATDTQYF
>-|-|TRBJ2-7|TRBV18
TGTGCCAGCTCACGGGGCGCCTACGAGCAGTACTTC
CASSRGAYEQYF
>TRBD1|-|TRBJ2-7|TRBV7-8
TGTGCCAGCAGCTCACCGGGACAGGGGGCCTACGAGCAGTACTTC
CASSSPGQGAYEQYF
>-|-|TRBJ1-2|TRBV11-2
TGTGCCAGCAGCTTAGGGGGCAGGGATGGCTACACCTTC
CASSLGGRDGYTF
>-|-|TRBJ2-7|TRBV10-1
TGCGCCAGCAGTAGTGGACAGTACGAGCAGTACTTC
CASSSGQYEQYF
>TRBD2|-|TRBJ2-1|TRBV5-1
TGCGCCAGCAGCTTGGAACTAGCGGGCCCCTACAATGAGCAGTTCTTC
CASSLELAGPYNEQFF
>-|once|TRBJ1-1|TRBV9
TGTGCCAGCAGCCTCAGGGAGGTCGGGAACACTGAAGCTTTCTTT
CASSLREVGNTEAFF
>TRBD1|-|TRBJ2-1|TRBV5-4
TGTGCCAGCAGCTTGGGACAGGGGGCCTACAATGAGCAGTTCTTC
CASSLGQGAYNEQFF
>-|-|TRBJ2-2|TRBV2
TGTGCCAGCAGTGAGGCTAGCGCATTCGGGGAGCTGTTTTTT
CASSEASAFGELFF
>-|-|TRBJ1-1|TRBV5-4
TGTGCCAGCAGCTTGGCCGGTGTCAGGGCCCCCACTGAAGCTTTCTTT
CASSLAGVRAPTEAFF
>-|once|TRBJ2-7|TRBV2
TGTGCCAGCAGTGATATGTTTCCCTACGAGCAGTACTTC
CASSDMFPYEQYF
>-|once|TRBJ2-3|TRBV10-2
TGCGCCAGCTCTTCGGCGGGGGATACGCAGTATTTT
CASSSAGDTQYF
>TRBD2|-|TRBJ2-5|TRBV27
TGTGCCAGCAGTCAACTTCGGACTAGCGGGCAGCAAGAGACCCAGTACTTC
CASSQLRTSGQQETQYF
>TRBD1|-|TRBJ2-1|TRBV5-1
TGCGCCAGCAGCTTGGGACAGGGGGCCTACAATGAGCAGTTCTTC
CASSLGQGAYNEQFF
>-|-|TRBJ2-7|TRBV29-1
TGCAGCGTTGGGGCGGGCCAGCAGTACTTC
CSVGAGQQYF
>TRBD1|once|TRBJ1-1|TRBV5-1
TGCGCCAGCCGTTCCACGGACAGGGGTTATGGGAACACTGAAGCTTTCTTT
CASRSTDRGYGNTEAFF
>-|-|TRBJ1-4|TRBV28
TGTGCCAGCAGCCTAAATGAAAAACTGTTTTTT
CASSLNEKLFF
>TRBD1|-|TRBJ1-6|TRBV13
TGTGCCAGCAGCTCACGGACAGGGGGCGATTCACCCCTCCACTTT
CASSSRTGGDSPLHF
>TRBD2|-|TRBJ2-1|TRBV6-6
TGTGCCAGCAACGTAGCGGGAGGTACGTACAATGAGCAGTTCTTC
CASNVAGGTYNEQFF
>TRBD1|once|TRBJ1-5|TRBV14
TGTGCCAGCAGCCAAGTAAAGGGTGCAGGGGGCAGGCAGCCCCAGCATTTT
CASSQVKGAGGRQPQHF
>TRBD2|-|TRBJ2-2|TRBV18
TGTGCCAGCTCACCAAGGGAGGGATCGAACACCGGGGAGCTGTTTTTT
CASSPREGSNTGELFF
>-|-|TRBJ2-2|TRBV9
TGTGCCAGCAGCCCAAATTCCGGGGGCGGGGAGCTGTTTTTT
CASSPNSGGGELFF
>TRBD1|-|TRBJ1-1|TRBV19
TGTGCCAGTAGCCTCAGGAGGACAGGGCCTTTAGGAGAAAAAGAAGCTTTCTTT
CASSLRRTGPLGEKEAFF
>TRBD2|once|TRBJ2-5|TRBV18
TGTGCCAGCTCACCGAGCGGGGGAGAGACCCAGTACTTC
CASSPSGGETQYF
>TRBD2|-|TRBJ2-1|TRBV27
TGTGCCAGCAGTCCGGGACTAGCTCGGGATGAGCAGTTCTTC
CASSPGLARDEQFF
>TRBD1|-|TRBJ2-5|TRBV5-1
TGCGCCAGCAGCTTATGGGGACAGTGGGGCCAAGAGACCCAGTACTTC
CASSLWGQWGQETQYF
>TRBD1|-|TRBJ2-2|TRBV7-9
TGTGCCAGCAGCGACGGGACAGGGGGTTCGAACACCGGGGAGCTGTTTTTT
CASSDGTGGSNTGELFF
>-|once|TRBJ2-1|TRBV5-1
TGCGCCAGCAGCTTGGAACACTCCTACAATGAGCAGTTCTTC
CASSLEHSYNEQFF
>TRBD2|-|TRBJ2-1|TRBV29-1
TGCAGCGCCCTTTGGGCGGGAGGACTCAATGAGCAGTTCTTC
CSALWAGGLNEQFF
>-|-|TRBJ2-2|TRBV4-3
TGCGCCAGCAGCCAAGCCCCAGGGGACACCGGGGAGCTGTTTTTT
CASSQAPGDTGELFF
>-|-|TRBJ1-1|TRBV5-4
TGTGCCAGCAGCCAGGGGCTTGGACAGATAACTGAAGCTTTCTTT
CASSQGLGQITEAFF
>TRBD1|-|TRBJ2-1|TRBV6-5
TGTGCCAGCAGTAGACCGGGACAGGGGTACAATGAGCAGTTCTTC
CASSRPGQGYNEQFF
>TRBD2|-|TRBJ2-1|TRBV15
TGTGCCACCAGCAGAGGGGGGGGAGGCGGGAGGGCCCTGAATGAGCAGTTCTTC
CATSRGGGGGRALNEQFF
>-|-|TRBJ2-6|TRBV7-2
TGTGCCAGCAGCTTAGCGGGCCTCTCTGGGGCCAACGTCCTGACTTTC
CASSLAGLSGANVLTF
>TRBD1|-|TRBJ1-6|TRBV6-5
TGTGCCAGCAGTTACCTGCAGGGGGCCAATTCACCCCTCCACTTT
CASSYLQGANSPLHF
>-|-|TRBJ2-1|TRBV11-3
TGTGCCAGCAGCTTGACTAGCTACAATGAGCAGTTCTTC
CASSLTSYNEQFF
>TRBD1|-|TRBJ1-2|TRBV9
TGTGCCAGCAGCGCCCGGGACAGCTTATCTAACTATGGCTACACCTTC
CASSARDSLSNYGYTF
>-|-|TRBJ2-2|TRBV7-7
TGTGCTAGCAGCTTCGAACGGGACTCCACCGGGGAGCTGTTTTTT
CASSFERDSTGELFF
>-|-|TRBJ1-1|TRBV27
TGTGCCAGCAGTCTGCACGGGGTGAACACTGAAGCTTTCTTT
CASSLHGVNTEAFF
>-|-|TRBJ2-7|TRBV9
TGTGCCAGCAGCGCGGACTTGAGCGGCGAGCAGTACTTC
CASSADLSGEQYF
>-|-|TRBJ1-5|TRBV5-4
TGTGCCAGCAGCCGGGAGGGTACGGGGCAGCCCCAGCATTTT
CASSREGTGQPQHF
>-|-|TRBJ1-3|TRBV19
TGTGCCAGTAGTATCGAGACTTCCTCTGGAAACACCATATATTTT
CASSIETSSGNTIYF